The 21 T cell receptor beta chains given below trace back to one sample, sequenced in a study of read filtering for tumor transcriptome and immune sequencing. This library used 300 to 450 ng RNA and molecular barcoded adaptors spanning alpha/delta and beta/gamma chains. TCRdb redid the calling of the reads with MiXCR, one entry per CDR3 protein. Of about 40,000 distinct CDR3 sequences listed, roughly 13% are singletons. Specimen: a population of CD138-negative cells sorted from bone marrow. Receptors originate from a donor aged 40 or over with multiple myeloma.

This clonotype was counted at least ten times. J is TRBJ2-7 and V is TRBV11-2; 7 nucleotides line up with TRBD2. CDR1 and CDR2 from the germline V gene are SGHAT and FQNNGV. After removal of 6 bases from V and 5 bases from J, the junction contained 4 bases not matched to a gene. The CDR3 extends over 12 amino acids. The CDR3 sequence: CASSRGGDEQYF. The CDR3 DNA reads as TGTGCCAGCAGTCGCGGGGGAGACGAGCAGTACTTC. The whole variable domain, filled in from reference TRBV11-2 and TRBJ2-7, reads EAGVAQSPRYKIIEKRQSVAFWCNPISGHATLYWYQQILGQGPKLLIQFQNNGVVDDSQLPKDRFSAERLKGVDSTLKIQPAKLEDSAVYLCASSRGGDEQYFGPGTRLTVT.

This clonotype was observed at least ten times. The CDR3 reads CASSPVPGQGSGANVLTF. The DNA of the CDR3 is TGTGCCAGCAGCCCTGTCCCGGGACAGGGTTCGGGGGCCAACGTCCTGACTTTC. The chain recombines TRBV7-3 with TRBJ2-6; 9 nucleotides line up with TRBD1. The CDR3 consists of 18 residues. V lost 5 bases to trimming and J lost 4 bases; unmatched junction nucleotides: 12. CDR1 and CDR2 from the germline V gene are SGHTA and FQGTGA.

V gene TRBV29-1 combines with J gene TRBJ1-1; 8 bases align to TRBD1. Germline CDR1 and CDR2: SQVTM and ANQGSEA. Trimming cost V 5 bases and J 3 bases; bases outside gene matches: 5. The CDR3 is made up of 13 amino acids. The CDR3 nucleotides are TGCAGCGTTTACGGGACAGGCGACACTGAAGCTTTCTTT. Translating it yields CSVYGTGDTEAFF.

This clonotype was counted ten times or more. V is TRBV29-1 and J is TRBJ2-1; D remains ambiguous. V was pared by 7 bases and J by 7 bases, with 11 bases between. CDR1 is SQVTM and CDR2 is ANQGSEA in the germline V gene. The CDR3 contains 11 residues. This CDR3 reads CSARSPNEQFF. The CDR3 nucleotides are TGCAGCGCTCGGTCACCGAATGAGCAGTTCTTC.

This clonotype was recorded at least ten times. The J gene is TRBJ2-1, the V gene TRBV7-2, with TRBD2 identical over 8 bases. The CDR3 sequence is 16 residues long. The germline gives CDR1 SGHTA, CDR2 FQGNSA. The V gene end was trimmed by 2 bases and the J gene end by 10 bases; junction bases not matched to a gene: 13. The CDR3 region is CASSLRGGRTSEEQFF. The DNA of the CDR3 is TGTGCCAGCAGCTTAAGGGGCGGGAGGACTTCGGAAGAGCAGTTCTTC.

This clonotype was counted at least ten times. DNA for the CDR3: TGCGCCAGCAGCCAGACCGCCGGGACAGCGAACACCGGGGAGCTGTTTTTT. Amino acids: CASSQTAGTANTGELFF. The V and J genes are TRBV4-1 and TRBJ2-2; 7 bases map to TRBD1. The trim removed 3 bases at V and 0 bases at J, leaving 7 bases unmatched. The CDR3 consists of 17 residues. CDR1 is MGHRA and CDR2 is YSYEKL in the germline V gene.

This clonotype was recorded at least ten times. CDR3 region: CSASTDRGVYEQYF. CDR3 coding DNA: TGCAGTGCTTCAACAGACAGGGGCGTCTACGAGCAGTACTTC. This chain links TRBV20-1 with TRBJ2-7; TRBD1 aligns across 8 bases. J lost 3 bases, V lost 5 bases, and 9 bases had no gene match. The CDR3 length is 14 residues. Per germline, CDR1 DFQATT and CDR2 SNEGSKA (reference sequence).

This clonotype was seen many times. V is TRBV30 and J is TRBJ1-1, with D possibly matching TRBD1 (5 bases). Looked up from germline, CDR1 is GTSNPN and CDR2 is SVGIG (reference sequence). V lost 3 bases and J 5 bases, leaving 16 bases between the germline ends. The CDR3 has 14 amino acids. In nucleotides, the CDR3 is TGTGCCTGGAGGGCTTGGGGGGTAGGGACTGAAGCTTTCTTT. It translates to CAWRAWGVGTEAFF.

This clonotype was found many times. The chain has TRBV20-1 and TRBJ1-1; D possibly corresponds to TRBD1 (5 bases). The length of the CDR3 is 15 residues. Germline assignment: CDR1 DFQATT and CDR2 SNEGSKA (reference sequence). With 5 bases removed from V and 2 bases from J, the gap between germline ends came to 18 bases. CDR3 protein: CSAQNRTRGNTEAFF. As DNA, the CDR3 is TGCAGTGCTCAAAATCGGACAAGGGGTAACACTGAAGCTTTCTTT.

There are many counts of this clonotype. V gene TRBV11-2 combines with J gene TRBJ1-1, with a weak D call TRBD1 (6 bases). CDR3 length equals 15 residues. Trimming pared 5 bases from V and 4 bases from J, leaving 17 bases between. Germline values: CDR1 SGHAT, CDR2 FQNNGV. CDR3 in DNA: TGTGCCAGCAGCGGGAAACAGGGTACTGTCACTGAAGCTTTCTTT. Translated: CASSGKQGTVTEAFF.

This clonotype was counted between two and nine times. The J gene is TRBJ1-1, the V gene TRBV5-1, with D maybe TRBD1 (5 bases). Germline V gene lookup returns CDR1 SGHRS and CDR2 YFSETQ. Trimming cost V 0 bases and J 6 bases, with 12 bases left between them. The CDR3 is 14 amino acids. The CDR3 bases are TGCGCCAGCAGCTTGGAAGGGACGAGTGCTGAAGCTTTCTTT. This codes for CASSLEGTSAEAFF.

This clonotype was seen many times. CDR3 DNA: TGTGCCAGCAATCCTAGCGGCGGCACAGATACGCAGTATTTT. Protein product: CASNPSGGTDTQYF. This sequence joins TRBV12-3 or TRBV12-4 and TRBJ2-3; 7 bases line up with TRBD2. With V trimmed by 7 bases and J by 1 base, 5 bases remained unmatched. The length of the CDR3 is 14 residues.

This clonotype appeared many times. This chain's CDR3 is CSAPRTGKMNTEAFF. The DNA of the CDR3 is TGCAGTGCCCCCAGGACAGGGAAGATGAACACTGAAGCTTTCTTT. This chain joins TRBV20-1 and TRBJ1-1; TRBD1 matches at 8 bases. J gave up 0 bases and V 6 bases, and 9 bases lay outside the gene matches. Germline V lookup: CDR1 DFQATT, CDR2 SNEGSKA (reference sequence). This CDR3 has 15 residues.

This clonotype was found many times. The chain uses TRBV5-5 and TRBJ2-2; perhaps TRBD1 as D (5 bases). The CDR3 totals 16 residues. Germline V gene sequence: CDR1 SGHKS, CDR2 YYEKEE (reference sequence). The germline V and J ends were trimmed by 4 bases and 4 bases, with 17 bases remaining between them. The CDR3 coding sequence is TGTGCCAGCAGCGAGCGAGACAGCGACCCCACCGGGGAGCTGTTTTTT. Translated: CASSERDSDPTGELFF.

This clonotype was seen ten or more times. This sequence joins TRBV7-9 and TRBJ2-2; D call uncertain. The CDR3 has 13 residues. CDR1 and CDR2 from the germline V gene are SEHNR and FQNEAQ (reference sequence). V lost 2 bases and J 4 bases, leaving 5 bases between the germline ends. The CDR3 nucleotides read TGTGCCAGCAGCTTATCACGCACCGGGGAGCTGTTTTTT. Its translation is CASSLSRTGELFF.

There are many counts of this clonotype. The chain has TRBV4-1 and TRBJ2-5; D gene unclear. The germline V gene encodes CDR1 MGHRA and CDR2 YSYEKL. Trimming shortened V by 1 base and J by 1 base, and 7 bases separated the two germline ends. The CDR3 has 14 amino acids. Here the CDR3 DNA reads TGCGCCAGCAGCCAAGGGCCGTTCCAAGAGACCCAGTACTTC. This translates into CASSQGPFQETQYF.

To note about this clonotype: With a much larger clone just one base away, this may be a read error. The V gene is TRBV29-1, the J gene TRBJ2-1; D is perhaps TRBD1 (5 bases). The CDR3 totals 10 residues. CDR1 SQVTM and CDR2 ANQGSEA come from the germline V gene. Trimming shortened V by 5 bases and J by 9 bases, and 8 bases separated the two germline ends. This CDR3 reads CSVYDSEQFF. The CDR3 DNA reads as TGCAGCGTTTACGACAGTGAGCAGTTCTTC.

This clonotype was seen many times. This sequence joins TRBV6-5 and TRBJ2-1, with 7 bases matching TRBD1. Trimming cost V 2 bases and J 5 bases; bases outside gene matches: 12. Germline assignment: CDR1 MNHEY and CDR2 SVGAGI. This CDR3 is 17 amino acids long. CDR3 coding DNA: TGTGCCAGCAGTTACGAATACAGGGGTACTATCGACAATGAGCAGTTCTTC. This codes for CASSYEYRGTIDNEQFF.

There are many counts of this clonotype. V is TRBV4-3 and J is TRBJ2-1; TRBD2 aligns across 11 bases. V lost 1 base to trimming and J lost 5 bases; unmatched junction nucleotides: 1. Looked up from germline, CDR1 is LGHNA and CDR2 is YSLEER. The CDR3 runs 15 residues. Written as DNA, the CDR3 is TGCGCCAGCAGCCAAGTACTAGCGGGGGACAATGAGCAGTTCTTC. Translating it yields CASSQVLAGDNEQFF.

This clonotype was seen once. The rearrangement joins TRBV6-2 or TRBV6-3 to TRBJ2-3; D unresolved. This CDR3 region has 15 residues. Germline loops: CDR1 MNHEY, CDR2 SVGEGT. Trimming took 4 bases from V and 7 from J, leaving 18 bases between them. CDR3 in DNA: TGTGCCAGCAGTTCCCGGGTAGCTGAGGAAAATACGCAGTATTTT. As protein: CASSSRVAEENTQYF.

This clonotype was counted at least ten times. The chain recombines TRBV7-2 with TRBJ2-7; D not resolved. Germline lookup yields CDR1 SGHTA and CDR2 FQGNSA. Trimming pared 2 bases from V and 3 bases from J, leaving 14 bases between. The CDR3 is 15 residues long. CDR3 in amino acids: CASSLTPRDNYEQYF. CDR3 sequence (DNA): TGTGCCAGCAGCTTAACGCCGCGCGACAACTACGAGCAGTACTTC.